The text below deals with one T cell receptor (beta chain). This sample was taken from a study of blood T cell repertoires in COVID-19. Overall study context: Samples came from the United States, Italy and Spain, spanning acute and convalescent COVID-19. Sources were T cells, B-cell-depleted T cells, or PBMCs; the material itself was cDNA or gDNA.

Original methodology: Estimation of nucleated cell counts was performed using reference gene primer amplification. The assay was immunoSEQ multiplex PCR, and TCRdb's table has in-frame clones only and misses some. V and J calls and clone size are as listed in that table; D and trimming were resolved from the DNA. The sample holds fewer than 65,000 clones, approximately 82% seen once. This CDR3 is 17 amino acids long. V trimming: 4 bases; J trimming: 2 bases; junction bases outside the gene matches: 11. Germline assignment: CDR1 SEHNR and CDR2 FQNEAQ (reference sequence). The origin of this receptor is a human donor in a cohort sampled during active COVID-19. Sequencing was done on a sample of peripheral blood. The chain employs TRBV7-9 and TRBJ1-1, with TRBD1 identical over 9 bases. The CDR3 here is CASSYIPGQGINTEAFF. The CDR3 coding sequence is TGTGCCAGCAGCTACATCCCAGGACAGGGGATAAACACTGAAGCTTTCTTT.